The rows below give T cell receptor beta chains drawn from one sample of a study of early T cells in non-severe SARS-CoV-2 infection. MiXCR, run by TCRdb on the 5' RACE reads, gives a single entry per CDR3 protein. This repertoire shows approximately 64,000 distinct CDR3 sequences, 18% found once; its top ten account for roughly 9%. The specimen comprised whole blood, sampled at baseline. These receptors all stem from an adult who was a healthcare worker with PCR-confirmed SARS-CoV-2 infection or an uninfected control (not recorded which). Each CDR3 is given with its conserved first and last residue. Fields, in order: J gene, D gene, clone size, V gene, CDR3 DNA, CDR3 protein. The D gene is left open where the match is weak. The size entry is marked missing in some rows and otherwise reads once, few, many or a size class.

TRBJ1-4	TRBD1	once	TRBV7-2	TGTGCCAGCAGCCAAGACAGGGTAGAAAAACTGTTTTTT	CASSQDRVEKLFF
TRBJ2-7	TRBD2	.	TRBV28	TGTGCCAGCAGTTTACTCAGCGGGGGCCCAACTTACGAGCAGTACTTC	CASSLLSGGPTYEQYF
TRBJ1-3	.	.	TRBV6-5	TGTGCCAGCAGTATGGGGGCGGCTGGAAACACCATATATTTT	CASSMGAAGNTIYF
TRBJ2-3	TRBD1	.	TRBV10-3	TGTGCCATCATGAGGGGCAACGGGACAGCCACAGATACGCAGTATTTT	CAIMRGNGTATDTQYF
TRBJ2-1	TRBD2	.	TRBV11-2	TGTGCCAGCAGCCCCAGCGGGAGTCTCTACAATGAGCAGTTCTTC	CASSPSGSLYNEQFF
TRBJ2-1	TRBD1	.	TRBV20-1	TGCAGTGCTCAGCAGGGGGACAATGAGCAGTTCTTC	CSAQQGDNEQFF
TRBJ1-2	.	.	TRBV3-1	TGTGCCAGCACCTCAATCGGGGCCGGGATTGGCTATGGCTACACCTTC	CASTSIGAGIGYGYTF
TRBJ1-6	.	.	TRBV2	TGTGCCAGCAGTGAAGTTAGTTATAATTCACCCCTCCACTTT	CASSEVSYNSPLHF
TRBJ2-2	.	many	TRBV4-2	TGTGCCAGCAGCCAAGATGATACCGGGGAGCTGTTTTTT	CASSQDDTGELFF
TRBJ2-3	TRBD2	few	TRBV3-1	TGTGCCAGCAGCCCCCTTTCCGGGGGGGCCGGTACGCAGTATTTT	CASSPLSGGAGTQYF
TRBJ2-3	TRBD2	.	TRBV7-9	TGTGCCAGCAGCCCCCGAGGAGCGGGGGTGGGAGATACGCAGTATTTT	CASSPRGAGVGDTQYF
TRBJ2-5	.	few	TRBV7-6	TGTGCCAGCAGCCAGAGCCTAGCGGAGACCCAGTACTTC	CASSQSLAETQYF
TRBJ2-7	TRBD2	many	TRBV6-2/TRBV6-3	TGTGCCAGCAGTGAAAGCGGGGGCCTCTACGAGCAGTACTTC	CASSESGGLYEQYF
TRBJ2-7	.	.	TRBV25-1	TGTGCCAGCAGTGAATCTGGGCGAATCGAGCAGTACTTC	CASSESGRIEQYF
TRBJ2-5	TRBD2	.	TRBV6-2/TRBV6-3	TGTGCCAGCAGCCAGCGACTAGCGGGAGAAGAGACCCAGTACTTC	CASSQRLAGEETQYF
TRBJ2-1	TRBD2	.	TRBV7-9	TGTGCCAGCAGCCCCAAAGTGACCGGACTAGCTGGAGCGGCTGCTCTCGGTGAGCAGTTCTTC	CASSPKVTGLAGAAALGEQFF
TRBJ2-4	.	many	TRBV5-1	TGCGCCAGCAGACTCGCGCAGGCAGCCAAAAACATTCAGTACTTC	CASRLAQAAKNIQYF
TRBJ2-7	.	few	TRBV7-8	TGTGCCAGCAGCTTGGGCGCCTACGAGCAGTACTTC	CASSLGAYEQYF
TRBJ1-1	.	.	TRBV6-5	TGTGCCAGCAGTTACGATCTGAACACTGAAGCTTTCTTT	CASSYDLNTEAFF
TRBJ1-2	TRBD1	.	TRBV30	TGTGCCTGGAGTTACGACAGGGGAGGCTATGGCTACACCTTC	CAWSYDRGGYGYTF
TRBJ1-6	.	.	TRBV7-9	TGTGCCAGCAGCCCGACAGAGCCGGGGTCACCCCTCCACTTT	CASSPTEPGSPLHF
TRBJ2-7	.	few	TRBV11-2	TGTGCCAGCAGCTTAGATCTGTGGACTGGTTCAGACTTC	CASSLDLWTGSDF
TRBJ1-2	.	few	TRBV3-1	TGTGCCAGCAGCCAAGCGCATAATGGAGATGGCTACACCTTC	CASSQAHNGDGYTF
TRBJ2-7	.	few	TRBV13	TGCGCCAGCAGCTTAAGAGACAACGAGCAGTACTTC	CASSLRDNEQYF
TRBJ2-7	TRBD2	.	TRBV4-1	TGCGCCAGCAGCCAGACCCCGGGACTAGCGGGACCCGGAATGACCTACGAGCAGTACTTC	CASSQTPGLAGPGMTYEQYF
TRBJ1-1	.	.	TRBV4-2	TGTGCCAGCAGCCAAGATGCCGGACCGAACACTGAAGCTTTCTTT	CASSQDAGPNTEAFF